This T cell receptor beta chain was retrieved from a study of metastatic and nonmetastatic thyroid tumors. Study as a whole: For malignant and benign thyroid patients, tumor or nodule tissue and blood were the sources whose repertoires were compared.

Details on this clone: No antigen is known for it.

Treatment of any kind had been given to no patient before thyroid surgery. Overall study findings and caveats: Across blood and tumor, TCR beta diversity in malignant thyroid tumors was reportedly significantly higher than in benign nodules.

The germline V and J ends were trimmed by 3 bases and 3 bases, with 9 bases remaining between them. The CDR3 has 13 residues. In the original analysis: The distant-metastasis classifier for papillary thyroid cancer was built from CDR3 differences across clinicopathological groups. MiXCR was used by TCRdb to re-call the PCR reads. The V and J calls and clone size come from TCRdb's table, not from the authors' own analysis. Of 30,000 to 40,000 clones listed, approximately 34% are singletons. The receptor comes from a female donor with papillary thyroid cancer or a benign thyroid nodule (not recorded which). Some clones in this sample may be carry-over from other donors' samples. The chain links TRBV12-3 or TRBV12-4 to TRBJ2-7; no definite D call. Sequenced material: tumor tissue. The CDR3 DNA is TGTGCCAGCAGTTTCCGCGACTTCTACGAGCAGTACTTC. Its protein product is CASSFRDFYEQYF.